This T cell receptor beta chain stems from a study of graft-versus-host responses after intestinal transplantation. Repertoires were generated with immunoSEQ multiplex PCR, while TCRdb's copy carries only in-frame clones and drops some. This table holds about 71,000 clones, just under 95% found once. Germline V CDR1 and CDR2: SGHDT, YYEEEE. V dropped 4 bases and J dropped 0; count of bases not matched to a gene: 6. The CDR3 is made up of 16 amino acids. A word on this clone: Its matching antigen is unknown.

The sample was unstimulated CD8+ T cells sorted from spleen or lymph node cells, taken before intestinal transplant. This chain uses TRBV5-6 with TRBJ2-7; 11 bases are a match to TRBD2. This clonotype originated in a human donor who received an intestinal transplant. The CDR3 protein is CASSPGTSGLSYEQYF. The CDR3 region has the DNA TGTGCCAGCAGCCCAGGGACTAGCGGCCTCTCCTACGAGCAGTACTTC.